The entry below gives a single T cell receptor beta chain sequence along with its context. Using immunoSEQ multiplex PCR, the repertoire was profiled, and TCRdb retains in-frame clones only, with some absent. The top ten hold about 17% of the sample, which has approximately 180,000 clones, 76% seen once. Living in about two dozen US areas, the participants were between roughly 18 and 90 years of age. The data originate from a study of blood T cell repertoires in COVID-19. Trimming cost V 4 bases and J 6 bases; bases outside gene matches: 8. The CDR3 loop spans 16 amino acids. Germline lookup yields CDR1 MGHDK and CDR2 SYGVNS.

This chain links TRBV25-1 with TRBJ2-2; 10 nucleotides agree with TRBD1. This sequence originates from a woman aged 45-60 years with acute COVID-19. The sample consisted of PBMCs or T cells enriched from blood (not recorded which). The chain's CDR3 is CASSVIGTGVPGELFF. CDR3 nucleotide sequence: TGTGCCAGCAGTGTAATCGGGACAGGGGTCCCCGGGGAGCTGTTTTTT.